Shown below are 2 T cell receptor beta chains from a single sample sequenced in a study of blood T cell repertoires in COVID-19. Some clones are missing from TCRdb's copy, which holds only in-frame ones; the method was immunoSEQ multiplex PCR. The sample lists roughly 190,000 clones, roughly 89% occurring once. Sequencing was carried out using PBMCs or T cells enriched from blood (not recorded which). The origin of the receptors is a woman in her twenties or thirties who had been exposed to COVID-19.

This sequence joins TRBV6-5 and TRBJ1-2, with 8 positions matching TRBD1. This CDR3 region has 16 residues. Per germline, CDR1 MNHEY and CDR2 SVGAGI. After removal of 2 bases from V and 6 bases from J, the junction contained 11 bases not matched to a gene. CDR3: CASSYGRQGLGDGYTF. The CDR3 DNA sequence: TGTGCCAGCAGTTACGGGAGACAGGGGCTCGGGGATGGCTACACCTTC.

The rearrangement links TRBV6-1 to TRBJ1-5; tentatively, D is TRBD1 (5 bases). The length of the CDR3 is 17 residues. The germline V gene encodes CDR1 MNHNS and CDR2 SASEGT. The V and J ends lost 4 bases and 5 bases respectively, with 21 bases between them. The CDR3 sequence: CASSGVGGVFADQPQHF. CDR3 coding DNA: TGTGCCAGCAGTGGAGTCGGGGGGGTCTTTGCGGATCAGCCCCAGCATTTT.